This T cell receptor beta chain was documented in a study of identical twins. Via MiXCR, TCRdb re-called the 5' RACE reads, giving one row per CDR3 protein. The sample carries about 300,000 distinct CDR3 sequences, about 12% recorded once. Study results and limitations: Donors were not followed over many years; analysis was cross-sectional.

With respect to this clonotype: Antigen unknown.

Everyone who gave samples was a healthy Caucasian. The germline CDR1 and CDR2 sequences are MGHRA and YSYEKL. The CDR3 loop spans 14 amino acids. Trimming took 1 base from V and 4 from J, leaving 7 bases between them. The sample also formed part of further work on yellow fever vaccine responses in identical twins.

The origin of this receptor is a woman aged 18-29 years in good health. The source material was CD8+ T cells sorted from blood. The chain couples TRBV4-1 to TRBJ2-2; D call uncertain. CDR3 nucleotides: TGCGCCAGCAGCCAAGTTCCGAGCACCGGGGAGCTGTTTTTT. Encoded protein: CASSQVPSTGELFF.